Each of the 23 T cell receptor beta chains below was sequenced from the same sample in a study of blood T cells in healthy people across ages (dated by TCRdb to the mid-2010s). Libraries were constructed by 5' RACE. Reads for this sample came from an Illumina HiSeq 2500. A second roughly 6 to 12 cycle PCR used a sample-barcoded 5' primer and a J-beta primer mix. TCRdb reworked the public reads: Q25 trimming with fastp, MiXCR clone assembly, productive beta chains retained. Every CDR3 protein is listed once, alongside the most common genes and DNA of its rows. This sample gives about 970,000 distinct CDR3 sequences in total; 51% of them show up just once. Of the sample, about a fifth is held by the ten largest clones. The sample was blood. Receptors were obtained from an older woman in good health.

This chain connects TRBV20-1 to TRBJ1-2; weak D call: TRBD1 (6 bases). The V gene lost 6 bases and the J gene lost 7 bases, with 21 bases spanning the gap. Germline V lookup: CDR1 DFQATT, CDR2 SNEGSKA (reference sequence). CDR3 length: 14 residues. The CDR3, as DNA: TGCAGTGCCCAAACCCAGGGGTTTCGGGCTGGCTACACCTTC. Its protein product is CSAQTQGFRAGYTF.

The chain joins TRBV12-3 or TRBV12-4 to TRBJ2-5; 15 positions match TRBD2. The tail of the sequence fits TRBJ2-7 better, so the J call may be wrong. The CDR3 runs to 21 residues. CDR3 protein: CASSSHIRTSGRELGLYEQYF. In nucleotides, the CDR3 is TGTGCCAGCAGTTCCCATATCCGGACTAGCGGGAGGGAGTTAGGCCTTTACGAGCAGTACTTC.

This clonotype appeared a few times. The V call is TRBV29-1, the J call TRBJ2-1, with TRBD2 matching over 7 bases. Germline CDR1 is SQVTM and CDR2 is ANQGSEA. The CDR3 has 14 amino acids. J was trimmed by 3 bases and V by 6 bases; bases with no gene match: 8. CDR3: CSVLSREGYNEQFF. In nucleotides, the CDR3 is TGCAGCGTCCTGTCTAGGGAGGGCTACAATGAGCAGTTCTTC.

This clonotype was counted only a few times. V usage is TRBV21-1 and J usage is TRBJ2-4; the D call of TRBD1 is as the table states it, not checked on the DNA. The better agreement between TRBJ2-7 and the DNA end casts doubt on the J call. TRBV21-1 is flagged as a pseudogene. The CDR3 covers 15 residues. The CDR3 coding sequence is TGTGCCAGCAGTGGACAACTTGGGATTCCATACGAGCAGTACTTC. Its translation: CASSGQLGIPYEQYF.

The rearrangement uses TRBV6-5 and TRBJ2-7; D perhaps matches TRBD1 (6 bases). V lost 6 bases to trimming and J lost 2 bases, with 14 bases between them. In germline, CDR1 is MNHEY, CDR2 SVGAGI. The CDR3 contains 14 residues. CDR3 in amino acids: CASRRGTSTYEQYF. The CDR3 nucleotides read TGTGCCAGCAGGAGAGGGACATCCACCTACGAGCAGTACTTC.

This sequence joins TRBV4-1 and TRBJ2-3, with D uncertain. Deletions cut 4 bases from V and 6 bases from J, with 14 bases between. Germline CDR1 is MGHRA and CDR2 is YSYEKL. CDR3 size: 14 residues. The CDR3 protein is CASSLGMDTDTQYF. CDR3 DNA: TGCGCCAGCAGCCTTGGGATGGATACGGATACGCAGTATTTT.

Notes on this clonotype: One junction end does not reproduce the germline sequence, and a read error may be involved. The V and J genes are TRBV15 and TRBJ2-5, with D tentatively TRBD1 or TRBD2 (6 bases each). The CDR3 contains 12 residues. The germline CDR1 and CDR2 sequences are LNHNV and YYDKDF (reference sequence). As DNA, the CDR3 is TGTGTCACCAGCAATAGGAGGGGGGCCCAGTACTTC. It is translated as CVTSNRRGAQYF.

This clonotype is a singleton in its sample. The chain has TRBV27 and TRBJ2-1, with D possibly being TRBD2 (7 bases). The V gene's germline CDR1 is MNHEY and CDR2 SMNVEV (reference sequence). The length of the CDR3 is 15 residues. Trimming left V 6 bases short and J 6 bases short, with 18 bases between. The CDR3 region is CASRGGRGAFNEQFF. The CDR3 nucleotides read TGTGCCAGCAGGGGGGGCCGGGGGGCATTCAATGAGCAGTTCTTC.

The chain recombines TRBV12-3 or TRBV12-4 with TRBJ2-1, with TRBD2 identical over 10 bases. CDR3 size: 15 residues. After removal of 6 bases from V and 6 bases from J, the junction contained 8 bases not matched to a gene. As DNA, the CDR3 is TGTGCCAGCAGCCCGACTAGCGGGCAGAGCAATGAGCAGTTCTTC. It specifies CASSPTSGQSNEQFF.

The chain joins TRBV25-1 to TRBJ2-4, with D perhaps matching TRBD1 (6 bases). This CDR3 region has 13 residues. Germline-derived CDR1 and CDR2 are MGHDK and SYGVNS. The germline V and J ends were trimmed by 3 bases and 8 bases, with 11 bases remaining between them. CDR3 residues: CASSDRDIYIQYF. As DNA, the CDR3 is TGTGCCAGCAGTGACCGGGACATCTACATTCAGTACTTC. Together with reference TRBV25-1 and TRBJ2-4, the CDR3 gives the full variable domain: EADIYQTPRYLVIGTGKKITLECSQTMGHDKMYWYQQDPGMELHLIHYSYGVNSTEKGDLSSESTVSRIRTEHFPLTLESARPSHTSQYLCASSDRDIYIQYFGAGTRLSVL.

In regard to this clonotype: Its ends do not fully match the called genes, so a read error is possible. The CDR3 nucleotides are TGTGCCTGCAGCCACCAACTTGGCCACGAGCAGTACTTC. It codes for CACSHQLGHEQYF. The chain recombines TRBV4-2 with TRBJ2-7; D is unclear. This CDR3 has 13 residues. Germline V gives CDR1 LGHNA, CDR2 YNFKEQ.

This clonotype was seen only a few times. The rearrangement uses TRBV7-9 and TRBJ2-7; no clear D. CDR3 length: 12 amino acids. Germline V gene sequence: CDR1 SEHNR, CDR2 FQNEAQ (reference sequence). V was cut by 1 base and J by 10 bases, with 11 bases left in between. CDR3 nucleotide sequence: TGTGCCAGCAGCTTAGAATCCTCGTCCCAGTACTTC. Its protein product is CASSLESSSQYF.

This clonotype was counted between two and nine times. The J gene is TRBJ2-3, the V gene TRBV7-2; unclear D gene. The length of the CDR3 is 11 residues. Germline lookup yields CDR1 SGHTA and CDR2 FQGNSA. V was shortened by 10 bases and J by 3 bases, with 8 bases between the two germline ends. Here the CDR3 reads CATKKTDTQYF. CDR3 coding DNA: TGTGCCACAAAAAAAACAGATACGCAGTATTTT.

The CDR3 loop reads CASGLVGLAVSTDTQYF. CDR3 coding DNA: TGTGCTAGTGGTTTGGTCGGACTAGCAGTTAGCACAGATACGCAGTATTTT. The chain carries TRBV12-5 and TRBJ2-3, with 8 bases identical to TRBD2. With V trimmed by 0 bases and J by 0 bases, 5 bases remained unmatched. The CDR3 runs 17 residues. The germline V gene encodes CDR1 LGHNT and CDR2 FRNRAP.

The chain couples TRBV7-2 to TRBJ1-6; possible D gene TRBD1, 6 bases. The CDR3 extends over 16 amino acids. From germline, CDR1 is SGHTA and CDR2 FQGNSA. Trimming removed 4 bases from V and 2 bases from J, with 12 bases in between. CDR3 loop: CASSYQTGTYNSPLHF. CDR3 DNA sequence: TGTGCCAGCAGCTATCAGACAGGAACCTATAATTCACCCCTCCACTTT.

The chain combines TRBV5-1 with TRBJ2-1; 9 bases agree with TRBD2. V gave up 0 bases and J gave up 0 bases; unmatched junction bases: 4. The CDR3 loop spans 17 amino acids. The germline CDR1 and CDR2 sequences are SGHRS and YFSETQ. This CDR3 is CASSLGLAVNSYNEQFF. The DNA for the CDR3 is TGCGCCAGCAGCTTGGGACTAGCGGTAAACTCCTACAATGAGCAGTTCTTC. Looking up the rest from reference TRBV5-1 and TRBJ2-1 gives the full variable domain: KAGVTQTPRYLIKTRGQQVTLSCSPISGHRSVSWYQQTPGQGLQFLFEYFSETQRNKGNFPGRFSGRQFSNSRSEMNVSTLELGDSALYLCASSLGLAVNSYNEQFFGPGTRLTVL.

The CDR3 loop is CASRTGTSNQPQHF. The CDR3 nucleotides are TGTGCCAGCAGAACCGGGACAAGCAATCAGCCCCAGCATTTT. The rearrangement links TRBV6-2 or TRBV6-3 to TRBJ1-5, with D possibly matching TRBD1 (6 bases). Looked up from germline, CDR1 is MNHEY and CDR2 is SVGEGT. The CDR3 runs to 14 residues. V gave up 6 bases and J gave up 1 base, with 10 bases separating them.

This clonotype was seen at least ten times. The CDR3 DNA sequence: TGTGCCAGCAGGACTCCGGTGGGTACGCAGTATTTT. Translated: CASRTPVGTQYF. V and J are TRBV6-2 or TRBV6-3 and TRBJ2-3; D not resolved. The CDR3 consists of 12 residues. CDR1 is MNHEY, CDR2 SVGEGT, per germline. V was clipped by 6 bases and J by 8 bases, with 12 bases between them.

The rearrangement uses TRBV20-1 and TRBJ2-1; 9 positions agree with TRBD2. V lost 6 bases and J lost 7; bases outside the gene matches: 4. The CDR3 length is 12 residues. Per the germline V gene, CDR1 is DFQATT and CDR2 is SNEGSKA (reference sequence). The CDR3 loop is CSAASGVNEQFF. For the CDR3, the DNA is TGCAGTGCCGCTAGCGGGGTTAATGAGCAGTTCTTC.

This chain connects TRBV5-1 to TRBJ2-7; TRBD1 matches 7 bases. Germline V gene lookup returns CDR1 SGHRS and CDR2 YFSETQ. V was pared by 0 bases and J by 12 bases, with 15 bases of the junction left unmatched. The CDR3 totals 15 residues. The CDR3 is CASSLEGTAYRGRYF. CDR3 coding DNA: TGCGCCAGCAGCTTGGAGGGGACAGCCTATCGCGGTCGGTACTTC.

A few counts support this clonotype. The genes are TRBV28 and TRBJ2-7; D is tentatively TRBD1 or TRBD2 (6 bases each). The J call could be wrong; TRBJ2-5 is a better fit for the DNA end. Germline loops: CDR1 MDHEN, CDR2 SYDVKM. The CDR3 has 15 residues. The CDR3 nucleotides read TGTGCCAGCAAAAACAGGGAGGATAAACAAGAGACCCAGTACTTC. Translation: CASKNREDKQETQYF.

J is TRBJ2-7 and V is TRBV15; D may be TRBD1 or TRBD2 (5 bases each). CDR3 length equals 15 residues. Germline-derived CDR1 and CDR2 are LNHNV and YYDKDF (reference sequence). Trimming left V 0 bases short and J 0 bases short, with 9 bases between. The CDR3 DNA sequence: TGTGCCACCAGCAGAGATCCGGGGACCTCCTACGAGCAGTACTTC. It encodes CATSRDPGTSYEQYF.

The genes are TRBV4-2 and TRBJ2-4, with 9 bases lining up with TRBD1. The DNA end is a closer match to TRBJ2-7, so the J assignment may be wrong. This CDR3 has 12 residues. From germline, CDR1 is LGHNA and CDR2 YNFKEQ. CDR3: CAAGQGSYEQYF. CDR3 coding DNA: TGTGCCGCGGGACAGGGATCCTACGAGCAGTACTTC.